Sequencing of this T cell receptor (beta chain) was carried out in a study of identifying expanded T cells in peripheral blood. Clones were read by immunoSEQ multiplex PCR, and TCRdb kept only the in-frame ones, dropping some. This sample has 100,000 to 150,000 clones; approximately 88% occur once, and the top ten carry 3.3%. The ends were cut back, 4 bases at V and 5 bases at J, with 14 bases in the middle. Germline assignment: CDR1 SQVTM and CDR2 ANQGSEA. CDR3 length equals 13 residues. The chain recombines TRBV29-1 with TRBJ1-1; possible D gene TRBD1, 5 bases. Input material: blood. This sequence was found in a person aged 18 to 75 in good health. CDR3: CSVGGVVRTEAFF. For the CDR3, the DNA is TGCAGCGTTGGGGGGGTGGTCCGTACTGAAGCTTTCTTT.